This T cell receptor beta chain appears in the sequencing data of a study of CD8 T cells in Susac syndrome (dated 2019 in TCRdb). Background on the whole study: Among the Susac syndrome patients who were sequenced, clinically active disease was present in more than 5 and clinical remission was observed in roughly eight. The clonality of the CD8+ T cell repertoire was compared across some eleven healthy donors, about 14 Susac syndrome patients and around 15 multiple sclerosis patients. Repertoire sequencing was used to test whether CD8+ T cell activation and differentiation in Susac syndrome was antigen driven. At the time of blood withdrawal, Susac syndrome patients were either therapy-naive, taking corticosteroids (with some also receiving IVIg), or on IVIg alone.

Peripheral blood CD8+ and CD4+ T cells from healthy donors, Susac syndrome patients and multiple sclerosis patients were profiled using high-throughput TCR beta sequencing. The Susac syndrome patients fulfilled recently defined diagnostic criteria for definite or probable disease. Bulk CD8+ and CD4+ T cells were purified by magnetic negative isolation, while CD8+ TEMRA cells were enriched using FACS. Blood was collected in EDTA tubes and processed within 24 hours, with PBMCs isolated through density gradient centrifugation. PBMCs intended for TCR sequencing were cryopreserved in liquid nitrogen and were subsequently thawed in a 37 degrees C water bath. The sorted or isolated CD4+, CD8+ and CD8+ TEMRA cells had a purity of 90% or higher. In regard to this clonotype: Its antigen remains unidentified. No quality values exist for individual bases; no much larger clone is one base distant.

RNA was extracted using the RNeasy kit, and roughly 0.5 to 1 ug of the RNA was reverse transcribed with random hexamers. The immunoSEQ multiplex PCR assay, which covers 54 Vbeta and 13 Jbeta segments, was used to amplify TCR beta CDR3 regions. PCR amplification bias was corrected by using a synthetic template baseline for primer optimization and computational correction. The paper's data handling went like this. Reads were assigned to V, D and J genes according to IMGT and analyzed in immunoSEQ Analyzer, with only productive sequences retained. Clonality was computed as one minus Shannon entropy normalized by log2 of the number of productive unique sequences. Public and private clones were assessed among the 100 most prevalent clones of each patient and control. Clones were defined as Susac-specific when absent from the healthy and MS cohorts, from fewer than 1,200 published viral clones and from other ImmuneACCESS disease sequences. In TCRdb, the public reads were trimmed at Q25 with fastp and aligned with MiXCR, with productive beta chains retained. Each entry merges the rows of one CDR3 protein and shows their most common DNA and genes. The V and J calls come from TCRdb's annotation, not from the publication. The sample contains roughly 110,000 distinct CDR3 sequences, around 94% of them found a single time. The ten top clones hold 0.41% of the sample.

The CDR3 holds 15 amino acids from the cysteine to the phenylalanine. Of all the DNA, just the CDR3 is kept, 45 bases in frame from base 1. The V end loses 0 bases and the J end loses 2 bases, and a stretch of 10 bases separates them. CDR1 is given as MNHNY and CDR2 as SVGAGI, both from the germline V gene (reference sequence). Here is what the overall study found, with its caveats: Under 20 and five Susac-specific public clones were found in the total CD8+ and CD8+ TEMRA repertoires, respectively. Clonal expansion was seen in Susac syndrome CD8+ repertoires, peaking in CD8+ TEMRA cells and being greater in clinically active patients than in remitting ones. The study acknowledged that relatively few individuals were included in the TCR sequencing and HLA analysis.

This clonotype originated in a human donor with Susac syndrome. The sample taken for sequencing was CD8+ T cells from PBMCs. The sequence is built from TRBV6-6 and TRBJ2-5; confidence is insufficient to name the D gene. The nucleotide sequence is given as TGTGCCAGCAGTTACTCGGCAGGCTGGCAAGAGACCCAGTACTTC. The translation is CASSYSAGWQETQYF.